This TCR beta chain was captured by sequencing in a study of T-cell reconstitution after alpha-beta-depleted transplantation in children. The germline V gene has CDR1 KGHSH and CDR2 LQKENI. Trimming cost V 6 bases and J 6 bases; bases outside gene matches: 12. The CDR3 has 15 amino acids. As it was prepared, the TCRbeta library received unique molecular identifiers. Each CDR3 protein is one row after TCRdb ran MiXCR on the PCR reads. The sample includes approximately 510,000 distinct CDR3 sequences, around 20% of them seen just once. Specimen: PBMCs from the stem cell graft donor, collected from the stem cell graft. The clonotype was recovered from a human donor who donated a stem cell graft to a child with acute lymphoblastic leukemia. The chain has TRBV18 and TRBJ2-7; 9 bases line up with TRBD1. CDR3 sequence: CASSTSPGQGLEQYF. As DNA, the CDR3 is TGTGCCAGCTCCACCAGTCCGGGACAGGGTCTCGAGCAGTACTTC.